The 20 T cell receptor beta chains reported below all come from one sample, sequenced in a study of blood T cell repertoires in COVID-19. Using immunoSEQ multiplex PCR, the repertoire was profiled, and TCRdb retains in-frame clones only, with some absent. Here the sample spans some 210,000 clones, 81% being singletons. Sequenced sample: PBMCs or T cells enriched from blood (not recorded which). Receptor source: a woman in her 50s with acute COVID-19.

The chain has TRBV28 and TRBJ1-5; 9 bases line up with TRBD1. V shed 5 bases, J shed 1 base, and the junction held 3 bases outside the gene matches. CDR3 length: 15 amino acids. Looked up from germline, CDR1 is MDHEN and CDR2 is SYDVKM. The CDR3: CASSDRGMSNQPQHF. The CDR3 DNA sequence: TGTGCCAGCAGTGACAGGGGGATGAGCAATCAGCCCCAGCATTTT.

This clone was seen a single time. This chain links TRBV7-2 with TRBJ1-5; 7 bases line up with TRBD1. Germline loops: CDR1 SGHTA, CDR2 FQGNSA. CDR3 size: 15 residues. J was trimmed by 3 bases and V by 2 bases; bases with no gene match: 4. CDR3 in DNA: TGTGCCAGCAGCTTAATAGGACAGGTCAATCAGCCCCAGCATTTT. As protein: CASSLIGQVNQPQHF.

The J gene is TRBJ1-6, the V gene TRBV2, with a possible D match to TRBD1 (6 bases). Germline-derived CDR1 and CDR2 are SNHLY and FYNNEI. The V and J ends lost 5 bases and 10 bases respectively, with 15 bases between them. CDR3 length equals 14 residues. The CDR3 here is CASSIQGAESPLHF. DNA for the CDR3: TGTGCCAGCAGTATACAGGGAGCGGAATCACCCCTCCACTTT.

About this clone: Distinct nucleotide sequences in the sample also encode this CDR3. CDR3 sequence reads: CSAGTANYGYTF. The CDR3, as DNA: TGCAGCGCTGGGACAGCTAACTATGGCTACACCTTC. J is TRBJ1-2 and V is TRBV29-1, with 7 nucleotides matching TRBD1. Per the germline V gene, CDR1 is SQVTM and CDR2 is ANQGSEA. The CDR3 is 12 amino acids. With V trimmed by 7 bases and J by 0 bases, 2 bases remained unmatched.

The chain combines TRBV4-1 with TRBJ2-7; TRBD2 matches 8 bases. Germline V gene data show CDR1 as MGHRA and CDR2 as YSYEKL. The V gene end was trimmed by 0 bases and the J gene end by 1 base; junction bases not matched to a gene: 11. This CDR3 comprises 18 residues. The CDR3 DNA is TGCGCCAGCAGCCAAGACCCGGGACTAGTACGCCTATCCTACGAGCAGTACTTC. It specifies CASSQDPGLVRLSYEQYF.

This clone was detected only a few times. The rearrangement uses TRBV27 and TRBJ1-5; D is perhaps TRBD1 (6 bases). V lost 3 bases and J lost 7, with 16 bases in between. Germline values: CDR1 MNHEY, CDR2 SMNVEV (reference sequence). CDR3 size: 15 residues. CDR3 DNA: TGTGCCAGCAGTTTCCCTCGGACAGCGGGACAGCCCCAGCATTTT. This gives the protein CASSFPRTAGQPQHF.

This clone turned up a few times. The genes are TRBV10-3 and TRBJ2-7; TRBD1 aligns across 7 bases. Trimming at V came to 5 bases and at J to 1 base, leaving 2 bases not matched to a gene. CDR1 and CDR2 from the germline V gene are ENHRY and SYGVKD. CDR3 length equals 13 residues. CDR3 sequence reads: CAISPGQSYEQYF. CDR3 nucleotides: TGTGCCATCAGTCCGGGACAGTCCTACGAGCAGTACTTC.

DNA of the CDR3: TGTGCCAGCTCACCCATACTAGCGACGGGTAGGGAGACCCAGTACTTC. It specifies CASSPILATGRETQYF. The chain uses TRBV18 and TRBJ2-5; 7 nucleotides match TRBD2. Losses at the gene ends were 3 bases for V and 5 bases for J; bases not matched to a gene: 12. This CDR3 contains 16 residues. Germline V lookup: CDR1 KGHSH, CDR2 LQKENI.

V gene TRBV14 combines with J gene TRBJ1-6, with D perhaps TRBD1 (5 bases). Between the trimmed V and J ends, which lost 2 bases and 9 bases, there was a span of 8 bases. The CDR3 has 13 amino acids. Germline lookup yields CDR1 SGHDN and CDR2 FVKESK. The CDR3, as DNA: TGTGCCAGCAGCCAAACCAGGGTTTCACCCCTCCACTTT. It yields the protein CASSQTRVSPLHF.

The rearrangement links TRBV6-2 or TRBV6-3 to TRBJ1-1; D may be TRBD1 (5 bases). V was cut by 4 bases and J by 1 base, with 10 bases left in between. Per germline, CDR1 MNHEY and CDR2 SVGEGT. This CDR3 spans 14 amino acids. Here the CDR3 DNA reads TGTGCCAGCAGTTCCCGACAGAAGAACACTGAAGCTTTCTTT. Residues: CASSSRQKNTEAFF.

This rearrangement joins TRBV3-1 (or the pseudogene TRBV3-2) to TRBJ2-3; D is undetermined. Germline-derived CDR1 and CDR2 are LGHDT and YNNKEL (reference sequence). The CDR3 totals 11 residues. Trimming shortened V by 8 bases and J by 4 bases, and 7 bases separated the two germline ends. The CDR3, as DNA: TGTGCCAGCCGGCAGGCAGATACGCAGTATTTT. Protein: CASRQADTQYF.

The rearrangement uses TRBV10-3 and TRBJ2-1; TRBD1 matches at 9 bases. Germline CDR1 ENHRY, CDR2 SYGVKD. This CDR3 comprises 15 residues. V gave up 4 bases and J gave up 8 bases; unmatched junction bases: 9. The CDR3 is CAISGGQGISDEQFF. CDR3 nucleotide sequence: TGTGCCATCAGTGGGGGACAGGGAATATCGGATGAGCAGTTCTTC.

The V and J genes are TRBV14 and TRBJ2-6; D is undetermined. V lost 3 bases to trimming and J lost 0 bases, with 15 bases between them. The CDR3 has 18 residues. Germline V CDR1 and CDR2: SGHDN, FVKESK. CDR3 sequence: CASSQGLHLSSGANVLTF. CDR3 coding DNA: TGTGCCAGCAGCCAGGGCCTACACCTTTCCTCTGGGGCCAACGTCCTGACTTTC.

The genes are TRBV18 and TRBJ1-1; possibly TRBD1 for D (6 bases). The CDR3 has 12 residues. The V gene lost 3 bases and the J gene lost 8 bases, with 10 bases spanning the gap. Germline values: CDR1 KGHSH, CDR2 LQKENI. The CDR3 here is CASSPPGTEAFF. The CDR3 bases are TGTGCCAGCTCACCGCCCGGGACAGAAGCTTTCTTT.

This rearrangement joins TRBV29-1 to TRBJ1-2, with a tentative D call TRBD1 (6 bases). The CDR3 totals 11 residues. Between the trimmed V and J ends, which lost 3 bases and 7 bases, there was a span of 9 bases. Germline loops: CDR1 SQVTM, CDR2 ANQGSEA. For the CDR3, the DNA is TGCAGCGTTGAGGGGGCTTTTGGCTACACCTTC. Its translation is CSVEGAFGYTF.

The chain links TRBV7-2 to TRBJ1-1; no definite D call. Germline V gene sequence: CDR1 SGHTA, CDR2 FQGNSA. The CDR3 totals 14 residues. Trimming shortened V by 4 bases and J by 1 base, and 10 bases separated the two germline ends. The CDR3 region is CASSSRVSNTEAFF. CDR3 nucleotide sequence: TGTGCCAGCAGCTCCCGGGTTTCGAACACTGAAGCTTTCTTT.

J is TRBJ2-3 and V is TRBV10-3; 9 bases line up with TRBD2. Germline V gene data show CDR1 as ENHRY and CDR2 as SYGVKD. The junction had 9 bases not matched to a gene; V was cut back by 4 bases and J by 4 bases. The CDR3 is made up of 16 amino acids. Here the CDR3 DNA reads TGTGCCATCAGTGGAAAAGCGGGGGGTGTGTCAGATACGCAGTATTTT. It yields the protein CAISGKAGGVSDTQYF.

The chain couples TRBV11-2 to TRBJ1-2, with D uncertain. Germline V gene data show CDR1 as SGHAT and CDR2 as FQNNGV. The CDR3 sequence is 13 residues long. Trimming left V 0 bases short and J 5 bases short, with 7 bases between. The CDR3 DNA follows: TGTGCCAGCAGCTTAGATCTCAGATATGGCTACACCTTC. Protein product: CASSLDLRYGYTF. The full variable domain, in which reference TRBV11-2 and TRBJ1-2 provide the parts outside the CDR3, is EAGVAQSPRYKIIEKRQSVAFWCNPISGHATLYWYQQILGQGPKLLIQFQNNGVVDDSQLPKDRFSAERLKGVDSTLKIQPAKLEDSAVYLCASSLDLRYGYTFGSGTRLTVV.

This chain uses TRBV23-1 with TRBJ1-2; D not certain. TRBV23-1 is placed among ORFs of uncertain function. Trimming stripped 7 bases from V and 8 bases from J, with 23 bases between. This CDR3 has 15 residues. In DNA, the CDR3 is TGCGCCAGCACCCAGCGGGGTATTTTAGTCGGCGGCTACACCTTC. This sequence encodes CASTQRGILVGGYTF.

The chain links TRBV20-1 to TRBJ2-3; 8 bases are shared with TRBD1. In germline, CDR1 is DFQATT, CDR2 SNEGSKA (reference sequence). The trim removed 3 bases at V and 6 bases at J, leaving 11 bases unmatched. There are 15 residues in the CDR3. The CDR3 DNA reads as TGCAGTGCTAGTATCCGGCAGGGGGCATTGGATACGCAGTATTTT. This codes for CSASIRQGALDTQYF.